This T cell receptor (beta chain) was sequenced in a study of T cells in Graves' hyperthyroidism and ophthalmopathy. Across the study: The authors collected peripheral blood at initial diagnosis, before any treatment.

Authors of the study amplified TCR beta CDR3 regions from RNA transcripts. A set of HTBI primers served as the primers for a first-round RT-PCR of the TCR CDR3. One entry per CDR3 protein results from TCRdb running MiXCR on the multiplex PCR reads. The data show 480,000 or so distinct CDR3 sequences, around an eighth seen once. V was pared by 3 bases and J by 2 bases, with 5 bases of the junction left unmatched. In germline, CDR1 is LNHDA, CDR2 SQIVND (reference sequence). The CDR3 spans 15 residues. Those patients with uncontrolled infection, other autoimmune disease, pregnancy or lactation were excluded.

The rearrangement uses TRBV19 and TRBJ2-7; 9 bases line up with TRBD1. Sequences were obtained from blood. The receptor comes from a woman in her late teens or twenties with Graves' hyperthyroidism. This CDR3 reads CASSMGTGPTYEQYF. The CDR3 DNA is TGTGCCAGTAGTATGGGGACAGGGCCCACCTACGAGCAGTACTTC.